These T cell receptor beta chains were read from a single sample in a study of blood T cells in healthy people across ages. TCRdb reprocessed the 5' RACE reads via MiXCR and lists one record per CDR3 protein. Of roughly 650,000 distinct CDR3 sequences listed, approximately 29% are singletons. The sequenced material came from blood. These receptors were collected from a woman of 80 years or more in good health. The CDR3 runs from the conserved cysteine through the conserved F or W. The D gene is left open where the match is weak. Clone size appears in some rows only: once, few, many, or a class for an expanded clone.

TGTGCCAGCAGCCTCTCGGACGCACACATGTACTTC,CASSLSDAHMYF,.,.,TRBJ2-5,12,TRBV5-6
TGTGCCAGCAGTTTATTGCCAGGGAACTATGGCTACACCTTC,CASSLLPGNYGYTF,.,.,TRBJ1-2,14,TRBV27
TGTGCCAGCAGCCACGGCCCACCGAGCTCCTACAATGAGCAGTTCTTC,CASSHGPPSSYNEQFF,.,.,TRBJ2-1,16,TRBV12-3/TRBV12-4
TGTGCCAGCAGTTACTCGATAGGGGTCGGCGAGACCCAGTACTTC,CASSYSIGVGETQYF,many,.,TRBJ2-5,15,TRBV6-5
TGTGCCGGCAGCCAAGATTCAGGCCGATACTACGAGCAGTACTTC,CAGSQDSGRYYEQYF,.,.,TRBJ2-7,15,TRBV3-1
TGTGCCAGCAGCCCGCAGAGGATGGACACTGAAGCTTTCTTT,CASSPQRMDTEAFF,few,.,TRBJ1-1,14,TRBV12-3/TRBV12-4
TGTGCCAGCAGTGAAGTATTCATGAACACTGAAGCTTTCTTT,CASSEVFMNTEAFF,many,.,TRBJ1-1,14,TRBV6-1
TGTGCCAGCAGCTACCTCTTTGTAGGTAGTGAGCAGTTCTTC,CASSYLFVGSEQFF,once,.,TRBJ2-1,14,TRBV6-2/TRBV6-3
TGTGCCAGCAGAGATGGACCCCCTCGGGGAAACATTCGGTACTTC,CASRDGPPRGNIRYF,.,.,TRBJ2-4,15,TRBV27
TGTGCCACCAGGGATCCTGGGTCTGCAGAAGCTTTCTTT,CATRDPGSAEAFF,.,.,TRBJ1-1,13,TRBV24-1
TGTGCCAGCAGCTTATCCCCCCGGGATTCACCCCTCCACTTT,CASSLSPRDSPLHF,many,.,TRBJ1-6,14,TRBV7-6
TGCGCCAGCAGCCAAGATTTCCAGGGGGACTATGGCTACACCTTC,CASSQDFQGDYGYTF,many,TRBD1,TRBJ1-2,15,TRBV5-1
TGTGCCAGCAGTCCGTGGGGGGGCGGGGAGACCCAGTACTTC,CASSPWGGGETQYF,many,.,TRBJ2-5,14,TRBV6-1
TGTGCCAGCAGCCAGACAGGGACCGCTGAAAAACTGTTTTTT,CASSQTGTAEKLFF,few,TRBD1,TRBJ1-4,14,TRBV5-6
TGTGCCAGCAGCGTATCCCTAGGACAGGGAGGCACAGATACGCAGTATTTT,CASSVSLGQGGTDTQYF,many,TRBD1,TRBJ2-3,17,TRBV9
TGTGCCGGCAGCGCCAACGACGGCTGTAGTGAGCAGTTCTTC,CAGSANDGCSEQFF,.,.,TRBJ2-1,14,TRBV9
TGTGCCAGCAGTTACGAGGTCAACTCCTACGAGCAGTACTTC,CASSYEVNSYEQYF,many,.,TRBJ2-7,14,TRBV6-5
TGTGCCAGCAGTTTAGCACTGGGCCATGGCTACACCTTC,CASSLALGHGYTF,many,.,TRBJ1-2,13,TRBV12-3/TRBV12-4
TGCAGTGCTAGAGATAAAATGTTGGGGGCTCACACCGGGGAGCTGTTTTTT,CSARDKMLGAHTGELFF,few,.,TRBJ2-2,17,TRBV20-1
TGTGCCAGCAGCGGAGTGGGCCAGTATAATTCACCCCTCCACTTT,CASSGVGQYNSPLHF,.,.,TRBJ1-6,15,TRBV7-9
TGTGCCAGCAGTGAAGCCCCCTGTGTTTCTCAGTACTTC,CASSEAPCVSQYF,.,.,TRBJ2-7,13,TRBV2
TGTGCCAGCACCCCGACTACCCTAGCCAAAAACATTCAGTACTTC,CASTPTTLAKNIQYF,many,.,TRBJ2-4,15,TRBV6-2/TRBV6-3
TGTGCCAGTAGTATAGATGCTAGCGGGGAGTACAATGAGCAGTTCTTC,CASSIDASGEYNEQFF,many,TRBD2,TRBJ2-1,16,TRBV19
TGTGCCAGCAGTATAGACAGGGGTCGCTACGAGCAGTACTTC,CASSIDRGRYEQYF,.,TRBD1,TRBJ2-7,14,TRBV6-1
TGTGCCAGCAGGCCCGGACAGGGTCAAGAGACCCAGTACTTC,CASRPGQGQETQYF,.,TRBD1,TRBJ2-5,14,TRBV12-3/TRBV12-4
TGTGCCAGCAGTGAATTAAGGAGGCAGTACTTC,CASSELRRQYF,few,.,TRBJ2-7,11,TRBV2
TGTGCCAGCAGTCCTACCATTTACAGAGAGGCTTTCTTT,CASSPTIYREAFF,.,.,TRBJ1-1,13,TRBV12-3/TRBV12-4
TGTGCCAGCAGTGCTCTAGCGGGGACAGGGGGCGCCGAGACCCAGTACTTC,CASSALAGTGGAETQYF,few,TRBD1,TRBJ2-5,17,TRBV25-1
TGTGCCAGCAGTACCTATGGTGGACAGGGTCAAGAGACCCAGTACTTC,CASSTYGGQGQETQYF,many,TRBD1,TRBJ2-5,16,TRBV6-5
TGTGCCACCAGCAAGGGACTAGCGGGGGGAAATGAGCAGTTCTTC,CATSKGLAGGNEQFF,many,TRBD2,TRBJ2-1,15,TRBV15
TGTGCCAGCAGTTTATCAGCGGGGAATGAGCAGTTCTTC,CASSLSAGNEQFF,few,TRBD2,TRBJ2-1,13,TRBV27
TGTGCCAGCAGCTCCCAGGTCAATGAGCAGTTCTTC,CASSSQVNEQFF,many,.,TRBJ2-1,12,TRBV7-3
TGTGCCAGCAGCCCCCGACAGGGTGGCACCGGGGAGCTGTTTTTT,CASSPRQGGTGELFF,.,TRBD1,TRBJ2-2,15,TRBV7-2
TGTGCCAGCAGCTTAGTGAGGGGGGCTACGGGACACCACTTCGAGCAGTACTTC,CASSLVRGATGHHFEQYF,many,.,TRBJ2-7,18,TRBV11-2
TGCAGTGCTAGAGATCCCCGATACGGGAATACGCAGTATTTT,CSARDPRYGNTQYF,.,.,TRBJ2-3,14,TRBV20-1
TGTGCCACCAGCAGAGGTGGCACTAGCGTTCAGTATTTT,CATSRGGTSVQYF,.,TRBD2,TRBJ2-3,13,TRBV15
TGTGCCAGCAGCCAAGGGATGGGACAGGCGAACTATGGCTACACCTTC,CASSQGMGQANYGYTF,many,TRBD1,TRBJ1-2,16,TRBV4-2
TGTGCCATCAGTGATAGCGGGGGGAAGCAAGAGACCCAGTACTTC,CAISDSGGKQETQYF,many,TRBD2,TRBJ2-5,15,TRBV10-3
TGCAGTGCGGGGCAGGGGTTCTATGGCTACACCTTC,CSAGQGFYGYTF,few,.,TRBJ1-2,12,TRBV20-1
TGTGCCAGCAGCCCCCTATTGACGTCCTACAATGAGCAGTTCTTC,CASSPLLTSYNEQFF,many,.,TRBJ2-1,15,TRBV9
TGTGCCAGCAGTGGGGCCTCGCTAAATGAGCAGTTCTTC,CASSGASLNEQFF,many,.,TRBJ2-1,13,TRBV6-1
TGTGCCAGCAGTTCACCCATTACAGGGACTGGGGCCAACGTCCTGACTTTC,CASSSPITGTGANVLTF,many,.,TRBJ2-6,17,TRBV6-5
TGCGCCAGCAGCCCGGGACTAGCGGGAATTCAAGAGACCCAGTACTTC,CASSPGLAGIQETQYF,.,TRBD2,TRBJ2-5,16,TRBV5-1
TGTGCCAGCAGCTTCCGGACGGGACAGGGTGCCGGGGAGCTGTTTTTT,CASSFRTGQGAGELFF,.,TRBD1,TRBJ2-2,16,TRBV7-3
TGTGCCAGCAGTTACGGACTTAACACCGGGGAGCTGTTTTTT,CASSYGLNTGELFF,few,.,TRBJ2-2,14,TRBV6-2/TRBV6-3
TGTGCCAGCAGCTTAGACTTCAACAGTTATACGCAGTATTTT,CASSLDFNSYTQYF,many,.,TRBJ2-3,14,TRBV7-2
TGTGCCAGCAGCGTGGGACAGGGTACCTCCTACGAGCAGTACTTC,CASSVGQGTSYEQYF,few,TRBD1,TRBJ2-7,15,TRBV9
TGTGCCAGCACACTCGGACAGGGGGCCTACGAGCAGTACTTC,CASTLGQGAYEQYF,many,TRBD1,TRBJ2-7,14,TRBV12-3/TRBV12-4
TGTGCCAGCAGCCTCGGACTAGCGGGGGGGGCCTACAATGAGCAGTTCTTC,CASSLGLAGGAYNEQFF,many,TRBD2,TRBJ2-1,17,TRBV6-5
TGTGTCAGCAGCCTCCCCGGGAGAGAAAAACTGTTTTTT,CVSSLPGREKLFF,.,.,TRBJ1-4,13,TRBV5-4
TGTGCCAGCAGCTTAGAGAGTCCGGACTACGAGCAGTACTTC,CASSLESPDYEQYF,many,.,TRBJ2-7,14,TRBV7-2
TGTGCCAGCACTGGGTCATGGGGGGGCTCCTACGAGCAGTACTTC,CASTGSWGGSYEQYF,few,TRBD2,TRBJ2-7,15,TRBV6-1
TGTGCCAAAAGAGGTCGCGATCAGCCCCAGCATTTT,CAKRGRDQPQHF,.,.,TRBJ1-5,12,TRBV24-1
TGTGCCAGCAGTGTTACTAGCGGGGGAGGCAATGAGCGGTTCTTC,CASSVTSGGGNERFF,.,TRBD2,TRBJ2-1,15,TRBV6-1
TGTGCCAGCAGTTCGGGACAGCTTCCTCGCATGAACACTGAAGCTTTCTTT,CASSSGQLPRMNTEAFF,many,TRBD1,TRBJ1-1,17,TRBV12-3/TRBV12-4